The present T cell receptor (beta chain) was sequenced within a study of T cell repertoires in aging, cancer and after chemotherapy. TRB rearrangements spanning V, D and J were amplified using mixed TRB-A/B primers. A single record per CDR3 protein comes from TCRdb applying MiXCR to the multiplex PCR reads. Of roughly 2,200 distinct CDR3 sequences listed, 30% to 40% are singletons. This clonotype was detected only a few times. Germline lookup yields CDR1 KGHSH and CDR2 LQKENI. There are 14 residues in the CDR3. The ends were cut back, 3 bases at V and 2 bases at J, with 10 bases in the middle. Amplification of TCR beta used genomic DNA extracted from peripheral blood.

The sequencing sample was made of blood. V gene TRBV18 combines with J gene TRBJ1-1; D gene uncertain. This TCR came from a human donor in good health. The CDR3 DNA reads as TGTGCCAGCTCACCGAGCGGAGATAACACTGAAGCTTTCTTT. It translates to CASSPSGDNTEAFF. Full variable domain (outside the CDR3, taken from reference TRBV18 and TRBJ1-1): NAGVMQNPRHLVRRRGQEARLRCSPMKGHSHVYWYRQLPEEGLKFMVYLQKENIIDESGMPKERFSAEFPKEGPSILRIQQVVRGDSAAYFCASSPSGDNTEAFFGQGTRLTVV.